These 5 T cell receptor beta chains were all obtained from the same sample, sequenced in a study of CXCR3-negative and CXCR3-positive naive CD8 T cells. The libraries of TRB cDNA were constructed through 5' RACE using UMI labels. TCRdb reprocessed the 5' RACE reads and stores each CDR3 protein as one record, lacking DNA. This repertoire includes about 84,000 distinct CDR3 sequences. For these receptors, no antigen is known. Study-wide results and limits: Higher TRB CDR3 hydrophobicity marked CXCR3-positive naive cells relative to CXCR3-negative naive cells.

The sequencing sample was made of naive CXCR3+ CD8+ T cells from blood. Noted subset: CD45RO-CCR7+CD27+CD95- naive CD8+ T cells expressing CXCR3 (TNR3+). The source of these receptors is a human donor in good health. Some clones in this sample may be carry-over from other donors' samples.

V is TRBV4-3 and J is TRBJ2-7; TCRdb selects TRBD1, and the lack of DNA leaves this call unchecked. CDR1 is LGHNA and CDR2 is YSLEER in the germline V gene. The CDR3 length is 16 residues. The CDR3 is CASSQEGWTGFYEQYF.

V is TRBV2 and J is TRBJ1-4. This CDR3 is built from 15 residues. Germline V gene data show CDR1 as SNHLY and CDR2 as FYNNEI. This chain's CDR3 is CASTRWSPKNEKLFF.

This rearrangement joins TRBV10-1 to TRBJ2-3. This CDR3 region has 13 residues. Germline V gene lookup returns CDR1 WNHNN and CDR2 SYGVQD (reference sequence). The CDR3 here is CASSESHGDTQYF.

The J gene is TRBJ2-3, the V gene TRBV27; the TRBD1 assignment by TCRdb is unverifiable without DNA. From germline, CDR1 is MNHEY and CDR2 SMNVEV (reference sequence). The CDR3 sequence is 15 residues long. This chain's CDR3 is CASGTGGGNTDTQYF.

This rearrangement joins TRBV5-8 to TRBJ2-7; the TRBD2 assignment by TCRdb is unverifiable without DNA. Germline CDR1 is SGHTS and CDR2 is YDEGEE. The CDR3 is 14 amino acids. The CDR3 here is CASSFRDSAYEQYF.